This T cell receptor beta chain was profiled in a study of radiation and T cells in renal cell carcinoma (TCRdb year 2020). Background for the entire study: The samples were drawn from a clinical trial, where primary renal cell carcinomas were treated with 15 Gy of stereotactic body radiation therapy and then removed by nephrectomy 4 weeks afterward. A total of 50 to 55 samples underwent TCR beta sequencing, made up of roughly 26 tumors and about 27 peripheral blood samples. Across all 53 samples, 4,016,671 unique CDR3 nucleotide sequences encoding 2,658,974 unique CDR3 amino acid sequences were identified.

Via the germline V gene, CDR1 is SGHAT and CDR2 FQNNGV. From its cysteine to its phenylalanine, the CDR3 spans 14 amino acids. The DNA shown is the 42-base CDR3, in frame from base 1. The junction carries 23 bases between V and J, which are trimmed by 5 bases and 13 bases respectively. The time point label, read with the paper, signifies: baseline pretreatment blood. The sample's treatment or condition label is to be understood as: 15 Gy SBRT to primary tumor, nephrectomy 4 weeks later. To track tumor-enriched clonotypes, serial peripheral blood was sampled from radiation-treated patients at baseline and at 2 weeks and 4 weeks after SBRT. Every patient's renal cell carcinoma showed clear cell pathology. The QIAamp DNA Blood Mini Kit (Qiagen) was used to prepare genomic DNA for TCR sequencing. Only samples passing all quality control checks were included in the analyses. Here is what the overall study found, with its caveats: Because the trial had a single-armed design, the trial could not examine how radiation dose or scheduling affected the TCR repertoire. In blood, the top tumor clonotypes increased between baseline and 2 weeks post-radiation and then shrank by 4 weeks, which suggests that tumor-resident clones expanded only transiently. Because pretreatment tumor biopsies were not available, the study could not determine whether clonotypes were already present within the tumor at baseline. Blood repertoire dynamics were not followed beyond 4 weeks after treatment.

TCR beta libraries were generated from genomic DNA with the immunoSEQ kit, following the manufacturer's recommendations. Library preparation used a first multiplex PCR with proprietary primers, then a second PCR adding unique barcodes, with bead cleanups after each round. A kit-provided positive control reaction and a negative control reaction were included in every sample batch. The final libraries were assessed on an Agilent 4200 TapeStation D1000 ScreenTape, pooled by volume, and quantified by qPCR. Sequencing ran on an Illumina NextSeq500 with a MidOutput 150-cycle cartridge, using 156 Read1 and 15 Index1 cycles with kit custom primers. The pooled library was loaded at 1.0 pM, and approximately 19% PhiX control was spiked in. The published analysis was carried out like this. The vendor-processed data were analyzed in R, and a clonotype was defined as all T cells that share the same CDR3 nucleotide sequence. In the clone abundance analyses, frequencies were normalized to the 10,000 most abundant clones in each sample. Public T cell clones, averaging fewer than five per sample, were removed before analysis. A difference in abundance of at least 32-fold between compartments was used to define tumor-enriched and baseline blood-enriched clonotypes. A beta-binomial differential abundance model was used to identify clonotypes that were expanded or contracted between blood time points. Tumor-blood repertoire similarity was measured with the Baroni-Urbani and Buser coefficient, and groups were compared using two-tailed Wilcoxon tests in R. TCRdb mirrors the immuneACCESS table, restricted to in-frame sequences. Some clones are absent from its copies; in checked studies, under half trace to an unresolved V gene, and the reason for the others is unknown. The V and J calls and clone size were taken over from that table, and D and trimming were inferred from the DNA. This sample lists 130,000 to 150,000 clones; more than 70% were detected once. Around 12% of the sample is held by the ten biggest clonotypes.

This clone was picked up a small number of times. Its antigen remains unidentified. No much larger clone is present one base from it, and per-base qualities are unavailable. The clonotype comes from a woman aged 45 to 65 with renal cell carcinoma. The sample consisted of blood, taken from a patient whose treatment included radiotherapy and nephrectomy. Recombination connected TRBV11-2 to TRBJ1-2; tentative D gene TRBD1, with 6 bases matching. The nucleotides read TGTGCCAGCAGCGACCAACCGGGGGGGCCCCTGGGCACCTTC. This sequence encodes CASSDQPGGPLGTF.